This T cell receptor (beta chain) was observed in a study of T cell changes during pregnancy in multiple sclerosis. Here immunoSEQ multiplex PCR was the method, and the copy in TCRdb shows in-frame clones only, minus some. This table has under 50,000 clones, around 92% appearing once. This receptor was taken from a female donor with multiple sclerosis, enrolled in a pregnancy study. This specimen consisted of CD4+ T cells from peripheral blood mononuclear cells, obtained after pregnancy.

The CDR3 bases are TGTGCCAGCAGCGTAGAGACGGGGGGAACTTACGAGCAGTACTTC. Protein: CASSVETGGTYEQYF. V is TRBV9 and J is TRBJ2-7, with 7 bases matching TRBD2. V trimming: 0 bases; J trimming: 4 bases; junction bases outside the gene matches: 7. Germline lookup yields CDR1 SGDLS and CDR2 YYNGEE. The CDR3 is made up of 15 amino acids.